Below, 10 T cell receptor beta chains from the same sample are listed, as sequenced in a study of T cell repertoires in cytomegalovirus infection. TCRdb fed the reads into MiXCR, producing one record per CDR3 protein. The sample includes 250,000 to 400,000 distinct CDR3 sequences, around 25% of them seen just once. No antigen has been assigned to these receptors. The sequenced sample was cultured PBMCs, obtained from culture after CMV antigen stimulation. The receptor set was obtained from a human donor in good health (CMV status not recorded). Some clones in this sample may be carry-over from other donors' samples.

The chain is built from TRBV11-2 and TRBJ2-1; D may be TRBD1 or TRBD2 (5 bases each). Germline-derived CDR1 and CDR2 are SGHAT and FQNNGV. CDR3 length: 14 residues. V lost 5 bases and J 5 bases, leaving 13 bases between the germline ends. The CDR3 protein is CASSHWDRDNEQFF. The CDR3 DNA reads TGTGCCAGCAGCCACTGGGACCGCGACAATGAGCAGTTCTTC.

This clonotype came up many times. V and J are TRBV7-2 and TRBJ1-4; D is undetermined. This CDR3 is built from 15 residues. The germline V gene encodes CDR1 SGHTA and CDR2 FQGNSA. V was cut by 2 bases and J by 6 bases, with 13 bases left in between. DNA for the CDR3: TGTGCCAGCAGCTTACTGGGCAGGTGGGATGAAAAACTGTTTTTT. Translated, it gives CASSLLGRWDEKLFF.

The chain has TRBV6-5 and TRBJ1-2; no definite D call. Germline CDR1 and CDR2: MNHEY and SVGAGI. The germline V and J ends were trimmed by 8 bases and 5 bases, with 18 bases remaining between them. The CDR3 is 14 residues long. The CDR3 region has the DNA TGTGCCAGCCAACTGCGCCTTACAATATATGGCTACACCTTC. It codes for CASQLRLTIYGYTF.

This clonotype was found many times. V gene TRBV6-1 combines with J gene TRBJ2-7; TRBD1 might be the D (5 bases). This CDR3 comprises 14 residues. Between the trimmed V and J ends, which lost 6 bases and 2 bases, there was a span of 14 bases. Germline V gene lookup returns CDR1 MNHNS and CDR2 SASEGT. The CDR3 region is CASRRQLLAYEQYF. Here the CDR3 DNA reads TGTGCCAGCAGAAGACAGCTCTTAGCCTACGAGCAGTACTTC.

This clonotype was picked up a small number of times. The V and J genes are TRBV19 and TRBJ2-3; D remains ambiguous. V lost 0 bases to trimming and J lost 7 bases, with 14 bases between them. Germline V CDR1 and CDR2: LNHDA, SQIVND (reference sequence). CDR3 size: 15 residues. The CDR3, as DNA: TGTGCCAGTAGTATAGAGGGTCCAGGCCCGAATACGCAGTATTTT. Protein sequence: CASSIEGPGPNTQYF.

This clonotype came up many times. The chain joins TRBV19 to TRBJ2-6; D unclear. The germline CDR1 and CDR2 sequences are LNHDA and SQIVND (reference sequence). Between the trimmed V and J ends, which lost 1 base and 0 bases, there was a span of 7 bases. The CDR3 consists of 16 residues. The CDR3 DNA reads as TGTGCCAGTAGTATAGGGAGATACTCTGGGGCCAACGTCCTGACTTTC. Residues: CASSIGRYSGANVLTF.

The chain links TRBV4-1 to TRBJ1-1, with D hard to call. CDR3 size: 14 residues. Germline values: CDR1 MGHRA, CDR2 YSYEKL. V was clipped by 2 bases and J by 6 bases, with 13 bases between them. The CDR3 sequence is CASSQKGGRAEAFF. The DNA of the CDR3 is TGCGCCAGCAGCCAAAAAGGTGGGAGAGCTGAAGCTTTCTTT.

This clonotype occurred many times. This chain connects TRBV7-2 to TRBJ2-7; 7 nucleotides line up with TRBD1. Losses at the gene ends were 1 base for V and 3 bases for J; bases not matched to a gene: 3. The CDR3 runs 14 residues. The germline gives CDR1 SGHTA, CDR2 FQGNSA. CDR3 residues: CASSLGGGSYEQYV. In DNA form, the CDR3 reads TGTGCCAGCAGCTTAGGAGGGGGCAGCTACGAGCAGTACGTC.

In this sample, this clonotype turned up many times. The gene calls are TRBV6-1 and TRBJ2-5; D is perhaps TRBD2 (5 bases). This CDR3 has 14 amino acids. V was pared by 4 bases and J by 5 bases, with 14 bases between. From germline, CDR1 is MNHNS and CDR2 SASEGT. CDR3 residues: CASSGRGSAETQYF. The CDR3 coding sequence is TGTGCCAGCAGTGGTCGGGGTAGTGCGGAGACCCAGTACTTC.

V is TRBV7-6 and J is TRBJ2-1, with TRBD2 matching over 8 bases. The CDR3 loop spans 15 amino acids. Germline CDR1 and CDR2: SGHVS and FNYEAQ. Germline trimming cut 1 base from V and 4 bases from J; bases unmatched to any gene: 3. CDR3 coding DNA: TGTGCCAGCAGCTTAGAACTAGCGGATTACAATGAGCAGTTCTTC. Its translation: CASSLELADYNEQFF. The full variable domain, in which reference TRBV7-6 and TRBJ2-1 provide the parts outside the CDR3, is GAGVSQSPRYKVTKRGQDVALRCDPISGHVSLYWYRQALGQGPEFLTYFNYEAQQDKSGLPNDRFSAERPEGSISTLTIQRTEQRDSAMYRCASSLELADYNEQFFGPGTRLTVL.